The source of this TCR beta chain is a study of untreated major depressive disorder. Broader study findings: Depressed patients' CD4+ T cells carried increased TRBV05-01 (Vbeta 5.1) usage versus control CD4+ T cells.

Regarding this clone: The target antigen is unknown.

Patients scored at least 18 on the Hamilton Depression Scale with DSM-IV major depression. Depression in patients ranged from moderate to severe. V lost 5 bases, J lost 0 bases, and 11 bases lay in between. The CDR3 covers 15 residues. The germline gives CDR1 MNHNS, CDR2 SASEGT. TCRdb's table, derived via immunoSEQ multiplex PCR, lists solely in-frame clones and lacks some. The sample yields approximately 13,000 clones, about nine tenths seen once. The receptor was derived from a man under 40 with major depressive disorder. The material sequenced was CD4+ T cells from PBMCs. The chain links TRBV6-1 to TRBJ1-3; D is possibly TRBD1 (5 bases). In DNA form, the CDR3 reads TGTGCCAGCAGTTGGGGACCGATCTCTGGAAACACCATATATTTT. It specifies CASSWGPISGNTIYF.